The 9 T cell receptor beta chains below all came from one sample that was sequenced in a study of cytomegalovirus exposure and HLA in healthy donors. The PCR ran on 60 Vbeta and 13 Jbeta primers. Measured with immunoSEQ multiplex PCR; TCRdb has only the in-frame clones, and not every one. The sample carries 82,000 or so clones, about 74% recorded once. Sequencing used PBMCs. The receptors come from a woman in her forties or fifties in good health and CMV-seropositive.

This clone came up a few times. The gene calls are TRBV7-9 and TRBJ2-1; 8 bases map to TRBD2. The CDR3 is 13 residues long. Germline lookup yields CDR1 SEHNR and CDR2 FQNEAQ (reference sequence). The V segment lost 5 bases and the J segment 9 bases; nucleotides outside the gene matches: 6. The DNA of the CDR3 is TGTGCCAGCAGCCCCAGACTAGCGACTGAGCAGTTCTTC. Its translation is CASSPRLATEQFF.

The DNA for the CDR3 is TGTGCCAGCAGCGTAGGAGCGGGGAGGGGAGACGAGCAGTACTTC. It encodes CASSVGAGRGDEQYF. The chain combines TRBV9 with TRBJ2-7, with TRBD2 identical over 7 bases. The CDR3 length is 15 residues. The J segment lost 5 bases and the V segment lost 0 bases, leaving 8 bases of the junction unmatched. Germline V gene sequence: CDR1 SGDLS, CDR2 YYNGEE.

The chain carries TRBV27 and TRBJ2-6; TRBD2 agrees at 12 bases. This CDR3 has 16 residues. The junction had 2 bases not matched to a gene; V was cut back by 8 bases and J by 0 bases. CDR1 is MNHEY, CDR2 SMNVEV, per germline (reference sequence). The CDR3 bases are TGTGCCAGCGGGACTAGCGGGTCCTCTGGGGCCAACGTCCTGACTTTC. This translates into CASGTSGSSGANVLTF. The full variable domain, in which reference TRBV27 and TRBJ2-6 provide the parts outside the CDR3, is EAQVTQNPRYLITVTGKKLTVTCSQNMNHEYMSWYRQDPGLGLRQIYYSMNVEVTDKGDVPEGYKVSRKEKRNFPLILESPSPNQTSLYFCASGTSGSSGANVLTFGAGSRLTVL.

V gene TRBV6-4 combines with J gene TRBJ2-2; 9 bases align to TRBD1. The germline V gene has CDR1 MRHNA and CDR2 SNTAGT. V lost 3 bases to trimming and J lost 12 bases; unmatched junction nucleotides: 8. The CDR3 extends over 14 amino acids. The CDR3 bases are TGTGCCAGCAGTGAGACACCGGGACAGGGCCAGCTGTTTTTT. It specifies CASSETPGQGQLFF.

The rearrangement joins TRBV19 to TRBJ1-2, with a tentative D call TRBD1 (5 bases). Germline CDR1 and CDR2: LNHDA and SQIVND (reference sequence). V shed 1 base and J shed 5 bases, with 11 bases lying between them. There are 14 residues in the CDR3. CDR3 DNA sequence: TGTGCCAGTAGTATAGCATTCAGGGTATATGGCTACACCTTC. It encodes CASSIAFRVYGYTF.

This clone came up a few times. The chain joins TRBV19 to TRBJ2-7, with TRBD1 identical over 9 bases. The CDR3 has 13 residues. Unmatched junction bases numbered 5, after V lost 4 bases and J lost 7 bases. From germline, CDR1 is LNHDA and CDR2 SQIVND (reference sequence). This CDR3 reads CASSRGQGREQYF. CDR3 nucleotides: TGTGCCAGTAGTAGGGGACAGGGAAGGGAGCAGTACTTC.

This chain uses TRBV11-2 with TRBJ2-7, with a possible D match to TRBD1 (6 bases). The CDR3 loop spans 14 amino acids. Germline lookup yields CDR1 SGHAT and CDR2 FQNNGV. The ends were cut back, 5 bases at V and 2 bases at J, with 13 bases in the middle. The CDR3 DNA is TGTGCCAGCAGCCCGAAACAGGGTACCTACGAGCAGTACTTC. Translated, it gives CASSPKQGTYEQYF.

The V call is TRBV15, the J call TRBJ2-6, with a weak D call TRBD2 (6 bases). V was clipped by 0 bases and J by 0 bases, with 6 bases between them. Germline lookup yields CDR1 LNHNV and CDR2 YYDKDF (reference sequence). CDR3 length equals 16 residues. The CDR3 reads CATSRDGGSGANVLTF. Here the CDR3 DNA reads TGTGCCACCAGCAGAGACGGGGGCTCTGGGGCCAACGTCCTGACTTTC.

The V call is TRBV10-3, the J call TRBJ1-5; 7 nucleotides align to TRBD1. The ends lost 8 bases at V and 4 bases at J; junction bases unmatched: 5. CDR1 ENHRY and CDR2 SYGVKD come from the germline V gene. This CDR3 is 13 amino acids long. CDR3 coding DNA: TGTGCCATCTCCCCGACAGGGAATCAGCCCCAGCATTTT. Residues: CAISPTGNQPQHF.